Shown below are 27 T cell receptor beta chains from a single sample sequenced in a study of blood T cell repertoires in COVID-19. This table comes from immunoSEQ multiplex PCR, and its TCRdb copy is limited to in-frame clones, with some not included. The table lists some 150,000 clones, roughly four fifths of them singletons, with roughly 2.6% in the top ten. Input material: peripheral blood. Receptors originate from a human donor with acute or convalescent COVID-19. The donor label of this sample is uncertain.

This chain links TRBV29-1 with TRBJ2-2; 7 positions match TRBD1. The trim removed 5 bases at V and 7 bases at J, leaving 7 bases unmatched. The germline gives CDR1 SQVTM, CDR2 ANQGSEA. The CDR3 runs 13 residues. The CDR3 DNA reads as TGCAGCGTTCGCAGGGGGACCGGCGGGGAGCTGTTTTTT. Amino acid sequence: CSVRRGTGGELFF.

The CDR3 spells CASARDPSGEDTQYF. For the CDR3, the DNA is TGTGCCAGCGCCCGGGACCCCAGCGGGGAAGATACGCAGTATTTT. The chain is built from TRBV27 and TRBJ2-3; 7 positions match TRBD2. This CDR3 is built from 15 residues. The germline gives CDR1 MNHEY, CDR2 SMNVEV (reference sequence). The V and J ends lost 8 bases and 5 bases, in that order; junction bases with no gene match: 13.

V usage is TRBV19 and J usage is TRBJ2-1, with 10 bases identical to TRBD2. V lost 5 bases, J lost 2 bases, and 6 bases stayed unmatched. This CDR3 comprises 16 residues. Germline CDR1 LNHDA, CDR2 SQIVND (reference sequence). CDR3 DNA sequence: TGTGCCAGTAGTGCGGGACTAGCGTCGGCCTACAATGAGCAGTTCTTC. Protein sequence: CASSAGLASAYNEQFF.

The rearrangement joins TRBV3-1 (or the pseudogene TRBV3-2) to TRBJ1-3, with D unclear. Germline CDR1 LGHDT, CDR2 YNNKEL (reference sequence). The CDR3 is 11 residues long. V lost 4 bases and J 10 bases, leaving 8 bases between the germline ends. CDR3 bases: TGTGCCAGCAGCCTCCAAAATACCATATATTTT. This sequence encodes CASSLQNTIYF.

The table lists this clone with a few counts. V is TRBV30 and J is TRBJ2-7; D may match TRBD1 or TRBD2 (5 bases each). Germline-derived CDR1 and CDR2 are GTSNPN and SVGIG (reference sequence). Trimming stripped 5 bases from V and 7 bases from J, with 12 bases between. The CDR3 is 11 residues long. DNA for the CDR3: TGTGCCTGGGGGGGTTCGGGTGAGCAGTACTTC. As protein: CAWGGSGEQYF.

The V gene is TRBV10-1, the J gene TRBJ2-7; D gene unclear. V lost 4 bases to trimming and J lost 0 bases, with 10 bases between them. The CDR3 is made up of 14 amino acids. Per the germline V gene, CDR1 is WNHNN and CDR2 is SYGVQD (reference sequence). Here the CDR3 DNA reads TGCGCCAGCAGTGCTGATGGCCGCTCCTACGAGCAGTACTTC. This codes for CASSADGRSYEQYF.

This sequence joins TRBV6-6 and TRBJ1-1, with TRBD1 matching over 9 bases. Trimming cost V 6 bases and J 7 bases; bases outside gene matches: 12. Germline loops: CDR1 MNHNY, CDR2 SVGAGI (reference sequence). CDR3 size: 15 residues. CDR3 sequence: CASSSGQGRRHEAFF. CDR3 nucleotides: TGTGCCAGCAGCTCAGGACAGGGGCGCCGCCATGAAGCTTTCTTT.

This clone was seen once. The V call is TRBV4-1, the J call TRBJ2-1; 9 bases align to TRBD2. V dropped 4 bases and J dropped 0; count of bases not matched to a gene: 10. Germline lookup yields CDR1 MGHRA and CDR2 YSYEKL. The CDR3 length is 18 residues. The DNA of the CDR3 is TGCGCCAGCAGCCCCAACCCCTTTAGCGGGAGCTCCTACAATGAGCAGTTCTTC. This codes for CASSPNPFSGSSYNEQFF.

This chain uses TRBV6-4 with TRBJ1-1; no firm D call. The germline V gene encodes CDR1 MRHNA and CDR2 SNTAGT. The length of the CDR3 is 13 residues. Deletions cut 4 bases from V and 2 bases from J, with 8 bases between. The CDR3 is CASSVYGNTEAFF. In DNA form, the CDR3 reads TGTGCCAGCAGTGTCTACGGTAACACTGAAGCTTTCTTT.

The chain recombines TRBV18 with TRBJ1-1; 10 positions match TRBD1. Germline V gene data show CDR1 as KGHSH and CDR2 as LQKENI. This CDR3 is 14 amino acids long. V was clipped by 8 bases and J by 4 bases; unmatched bases: 7. This CDR3 is CASLPRTGGTEAFF. The DNA of the CDR3 is TGTGCCAGCCTGCCCCGGACAGGGGGCACTGAAGCTTTCTTT.

The CDR3 region is CASSLVGRYNEQFF. CDR3 nucleotides: TGTGCCAGCAGCTTAGTGGGGCGCTACAATGAGCAGTTCTTC. The chain recombines TRBV11-3 with TRBJ2-1; weak D call: TRBD1 (5 bases). The V gene's germline CDR1 is SGHNT and CDR2 YENEEA. The V gene lost 1 base and the J gene lost 3 bases, with 7 bases spanning the gap. This CDR3 has 14 residues. Variable domain in full (rest from reference TRBV11-3 and TRBJ2-1): EAGVVQSPRYKIIEKKQPVAFWCNPISGHNTLYWYLQNLGQGPELLIRYENEEAVDDSQLPKDRFSAERLKGVDSTLKIQPAELGDSAVYLCASSLVGRYNEQFFGPGTRLTVL.

This chain uses TRBV3-1 (or the pseudogene TRBV3-2) with TRBJ1-1; D is uncertain. The length of the CDR3 is 13 residues. V was cut by 1 base and J by 5 bases, with 8 bases left in between. CDR1 and CDR2 from the germline V gene are LGHDT and YNNKEL (reference sequence). CDR3 loop: CASSQVRETEAFF. CDR3 nucleotide sequence: TGTGCCAGCAGCCAAGTAAGGGAGACTGAAGCTTTCTTT.

V gene TRBV5-1 combines with J gene TRBJ2-2, with D possibly being TRBD2 (6 bases). The CDR3 spans 16 residues. V lost 4 bases and J 3 bases, leaving 16 bases between the germline ends. The germline CDR1 and CDR2 sequences are SGHRS and YFSETQ. CDR3 sequence: CASSHNGGRDTGELFF. DNA of the CDR3: TGCGCCAGCAGCCATAACGGGGGAAGAGACACCGGGGAGCTGTTTTTT.

The J gene is TRBJ1-1, the V gene TRBV12-3 or TRBV12-4; D call uncertain. The CDR3 sequence is 12 residues long. Trimming shortened V by 3 bases and J by 2 bases, and 4 bases separated the two germline ends. Here the CDR3 reads CASSLSNTEAFF. Here the CDR3 DNA reads TGTGCCAGCAGTTTGAGTAACACTGAAGCTTTCTTT.

The V call is TRBV7-2, the J call TRBJ1-2; the D is unclear. The CDR3 consists of 13 residues. The germline CDR1 and CDR2 sequences are SGHTA and FQGNSA. The V gene lost 4 bases and the J gene lost 4 bases, with 10 bases spanning the gap. The CDR3 region is CASSSVDSYGYTF. For the CDR3, the DNA is TGTGCCAGCAGCTCCGTAGACTCCTATGGCTACACCTTC. Supplemented by reference TRBV7-2 and TRBJ1-2, the full variable domain reads GAGVSQSPSNKVTEKGKDVELRCDPISGHTALYWYRQSLGQGLEFLIYFQGNSAPDKSGLPSDRFSAERTGGSVSTLTIQRTQQEDSAVYLCASSSVDSYGYTFGSGTRLTVV.

DNA for the CDR3: TGCGCCAGCAGCTTGCTCAGCGGGGCTTACAATGAGCAGTTCTTC. It codes for CASSLLSGAYNEQFF. V and J are TRBV5-1 and TRBJ2-1; 7 bases match TRBD2. The CDR3 extends over 15 amino acids. Germline values: CDR1 SGHRS, CDR2 YFSETQ. The V segment lost 1 base and the J segment 4 bases; nucleotides outside the gene matches: 5.

This chain connects TRBV5-1 to TRBJ1-6; a weak D match, TRBD1 (5 bases). V lost 0 bases and J 9 bases, leaving 10 bases between the germline ends. Germline V gene sequence: CDR1 SGHRS, CDR2 YFSETQ. The length of the CDR3 is 14 residues. CDR3 DNA: TGCGCCAGCAGCTTGGATCAGGGAACTTCACCCCTCCACTTT. This translates into CASSLDQGTSPLHF.

This chain links TRBV7-9 with TRBJ2-7; possible D gene TRBD2, 6 bases. Germline lookup yields CDR1 SEHNR and CDR2 FQNEAQ (reference sequence). Trimming shortened V by 5 bases and J by 6 bases, and 23 bases separated the two germline ends. The CDR3 has 16 amino acids. The CDR3 DNA is TGTGCCAGCAGCCCCGTTTGGGGGGTCAGCTACTCCGAGCAGTACTTC. As protein: CASSPVWGVSYSEQYF.

V is TRBV19 and J is TRBJ2-2; TRBD1 is a possible D gene (6 bases). The CDR3 runs 16 residues. Trimming left V 6 bases short and J 2 bases short, with 16 bases between. CDR1 is LNHDA and CDR2 is SQIVND in the germline V gene (reference sequence). The CDR3 is CASRAPGQPNTGELFF. CDR3 sequence (DNA): TGTGCCAGTAGAGCGCCGGGACAACCTAACACCGGGGAGCTGTTTTTT.

The V call is TRBV11-2, the J call TRBJ2-5; 7 bases match TRBD2. Germline CDR1 SGHAT, CDR2 FQNNGV. The V segment lost 6 bases and the J segment 7 bases; nucleotides outside the gene matches: 14. The CDR3 has 15 amino acids. This CDR3 is CASRLSATPGGTQYF. Here the CDR3 DNA reads TGTGCCAGCAGACTATCAGCAACGCCGGGGGGGACCCAGTACTTC.

The chain couples TRBV10-3 to TRBJ1-2, with TRBD1 matching over 7 bases. This CDR3 contains 13 residues. J lost 6 bases, V lost 4 bases, and 5 bases had no gene match. Germline CDR1 reads ENHRY; CDR2 reads SYGVKD. Here the CDR3 reads CAISVDRADGYTF. For the CDR3, the DNA is TGTGCCATCAGTGTAGACAGGGCAGATGGCTACACCTTC.

The chain has TRBV28 and TRBJ2-1; D is unclear. CDR3 length: 16 amino acids. Germline-derived CDR1 and CDR2 are MDHEN and SYDVKM. V lost 7 bases and J lost 7, with 23 bases in between. As DNA, the CDR3 is TGTGCCAGCAACCCCGCATTAGCTGGCCCGGGTAATGAGCAGTTCTTC. Residues: CASNPALAGPGNEQFF. Looking up the rest from reference TRBV28 and TRBJ2-1 gives the full variable domain: DVKVTQSSRYLVKRTGEKVFLECVQDMDHENMFWYRQDPGLGLRLIYFSYDVKMKEKGDIPEGYSVSREKKERFSLILESASTNQTSMYLCASNPALAGPGNEQFFGPGTRLTVL.

The chain recombines TRBV3-1 (or the pseudogene TRBV3-2) with TRBJ1-3, with 8 bases aligning to TRBD1. With 4 bases clipped from V and 3 bases from J, the junction kept 2 bases outside the gene matches. Germline CDR1 and CDR2: LGHDT and YNNKEL (reference sequence). This CDR3 is built from 14 residues. The CDR3 bases are TGTGCCAGCAGCCCTACAGGGGGTGGAAACACCATATATTTT. Translation: CASSPTGGGNTIYF.

The chain uses TRBV7-2 and TRBJ2-5; 8 nucleotides match TRBD2. With 5 bases clipped from V and 1 base from J, the junction kept 3 bases outside the gene matches. This CDR3 has 14 residues. From germline, CDR1 is SGHTA and CDR2 FQGNSA. CDR3 DNA: TGTGCCAGCAGCCGGGGGGGTTCCCAAGAGACCCAGTACTTC. Its protein product is CASSRGGSQETQYF.

The chain couples TRBV14 to TRBJ1-3, with a weak D call TRBD1 (5 bases). The germline V gene has CDR1 SGHDN and CDR2 FVKESK. The CDR3 loop spans 15 amino acids. V lost 4 bases, J lost 8 bases, and 18 bases lay in between. CDR3 protein: CASSPYNRPRDTIYF. Here the CDR3 DNA reads TGTGCCAGCAGCCCCTACAACAGGCCCCGGGACACCATATATTTT.

CDR3 sequence reads: CASRRADSLNEKLFF. The CDR3 DNA reads as TGTGCCAGCAGAAGGGCGGACAGCCTGAATGAAAAACTGTTTTTT. The V call is TRBV6-5, the J call TRBJ1-4, with a possible D match to TRBD1 (6 bases). This CDR3 has 15 residues. Trimming pared 6 bases from V and 5 bases from J, leaving 16 bases between. Germline V gives CDR1 MNHEY, CDR2 SVGAGI.

This sequence joins TRBV7-6 and TRBJ2-3; tentative D call: TRBD2 (7 bases). V was clipped by 2 bases and J by 4 bases, with 13 bases between them. The CDR3 has 15 amino acids. Looked up from germline, CDR1 is SGHVS and CDR2 is FNYEAQ. In DNA form, the CDR3 reads TGTGCCAGCAGCTTAAATCTGCGGGGGCCAGATACGCAGTATTTT. Residues: CASSLNLRGPDTQYF.